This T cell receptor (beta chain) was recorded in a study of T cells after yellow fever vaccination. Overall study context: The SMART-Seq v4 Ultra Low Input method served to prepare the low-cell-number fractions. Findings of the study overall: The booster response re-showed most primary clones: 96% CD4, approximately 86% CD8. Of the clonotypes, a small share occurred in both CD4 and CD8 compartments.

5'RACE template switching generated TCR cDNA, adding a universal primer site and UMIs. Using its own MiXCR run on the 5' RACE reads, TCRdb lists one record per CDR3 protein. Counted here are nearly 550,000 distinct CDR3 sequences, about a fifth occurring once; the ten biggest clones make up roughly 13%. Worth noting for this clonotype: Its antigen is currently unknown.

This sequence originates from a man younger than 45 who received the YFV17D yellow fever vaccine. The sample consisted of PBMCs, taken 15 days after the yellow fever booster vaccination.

CDR3 bases: TGCAGCGACAGGGTTTCAGAGACCCAGTACTTC. Residues: CSDRVSETQYF. The chain recombines TRBV29-1 with TRBJ2-5; a possible D gene is TRBD1 (6 bases). Trimming pared 7 bases from V and 4 bases from J, leaving 10 bases between. The CDR3 consists of 11 residues. Germline loops: CDR1 SQVTM, CDR2 ANQGSEA.